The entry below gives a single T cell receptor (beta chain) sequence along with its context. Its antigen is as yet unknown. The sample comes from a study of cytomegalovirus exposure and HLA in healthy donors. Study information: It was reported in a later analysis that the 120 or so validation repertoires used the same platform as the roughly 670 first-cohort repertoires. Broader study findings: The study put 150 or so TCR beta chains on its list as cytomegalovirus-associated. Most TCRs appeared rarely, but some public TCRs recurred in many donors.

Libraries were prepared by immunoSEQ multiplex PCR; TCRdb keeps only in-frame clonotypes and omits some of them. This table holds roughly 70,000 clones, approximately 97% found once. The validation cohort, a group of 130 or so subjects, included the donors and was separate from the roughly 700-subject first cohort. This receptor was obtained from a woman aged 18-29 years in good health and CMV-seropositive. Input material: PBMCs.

DNA for the CDR3: TGTGCCTCACAAAGGGGGGACAGGGGGCTTGCTAATGAAAAACTGTTTTTT. Amino acids: CASQRGDRGLANEKLFF. The chain joins TRBV19 to TRBJ1-4, with 12 bases that match TRBD1. Per germline, CDR1 LNHDA and CDR2 SQIVND (reference sequence). Losses at the gene ends were 11 bases for V and 3 bases for J; bases not matched to a gene: 13. This CDR3 has 17 amino acids.